This entry lists 29 T cell receptor beta chains sequenced from one sample in a study of CD8 T cells in ankylosing spondylitis. MiXCR was run by TCRdb on the 5' RACE reads, yielding one entry per CDR3 protein. This sample has 150,000 to 200,000 distinct CDR3 sequences; approximately 20% occur once, and the top ten carry about 7.8%. Specimen: blood, either unsorted or a sorted T cell fraction (not recorded which). The origin of the receptors is a male donor with ankylosing spondylitis or in good health (not recorded which).

This clonotype was recorded at least ten times. This rearrangement joins TRBV27 to TRBJ2-4, with 7 bases fitting TRBD1. The junction had 5 bases not matched to a gene; V was cut back by 6 bases and J by 0 bases. Germline assignment: CDR1 MNHEY and CDR2 SMNVEV (reference sequence). CDR3 length equals 15 residues. In DNA, the CDR3 is TGTGCCAGCAGGCAGACAGGGATAGCCAAAAACATTCAGTACTTC. Translating it yields CASRQTGIAKNIQYF.

In regard to this clonotype: Relative to the germline gene, one junction end is altered; a read error may explain this. V and J are TRBV29-1 and TRBJ2-2; a weak D match, TRBD2 (6 bases). Per the germline V gene, CDR1 is SQVTM and CDR2 is ANQGSEA. CDR3 length equals 13 residues. CDR3 loop: CSVMGGVPGGLFF. In nucleotides, the CDR3 is TGCAGCGTGATGGGCGGGGTTCCCGGGGGGCTGTTTTTT.

This clonotype was observed at least ten times. The genes are TRBV12-3 or TRBV12-4 and TRBJ2-1; no reliable D call. The CDR3 is 14 residues long. The germline V and J ends were trimmed by 5 bases and 2 bases, with 10 bases remaining between them. The CDR3 is CASSTATAYNEQFF. The CDR3 DNA follows: TGTGCCAGCAGTACGGCGACCGCCTACAATGAGCAGTTCTTC.

There are many counts of this clonotype. The J gene is TRBJ2-7, the V gene TRBV12-3 or TRBV12-4; no definite D call. Trimming stripped 2 bases from V and 5 bases from J, with 10 bases between. The CDR3 extends over 13 amino acids. The CDR3 sequence is CASSLRQPDEQYF. The DNA for the CDR3 is TGTGCCAGCAGTTTAAGGCAGCCGGACGAGCAGTACTTC.

This clonotype came up a few times. The CDR3 region is CASSPRTESGVTQYF. The CDR3 bases are TGTGCCAGCAGCCCACGGACAGAATCTGGGGTTACGCAGTATTTT. V gene TRBV5-4 combines with J gene TRBJ2-3, with D tentatively TRBD1 (6 bases). Trimming cost V 4 bases and J 8 bases, with 20 bases left between them. Germline-derived CDR1 and CDR2 are SGHNT and YYREEE (reference sequence). The CDR3 is made up of 15 amino acids.

This clonotype has a handful of counts. J is TRBJ2-1 and V is TRBV30; TRBD1 agrees at 7 bases. The CDR3 sequence is 14 residues long. Trimming at V came to 4 bases and at J to 4 bases, leaving 7 bases not matched to a gene. Germline V gene data show CDR1 as GTSNPN and CDR2 as SVGIG (reference sequence). The CDR3 region has the DNA TGTGCCTGGACGGACAGGTCGTGGTACAATGAGCAGTTCTTC. It yields the protein CAWTDRSWYNEQFF.

V is TRBV28 and J is TRBJ2-2, with D possibly being TRBD1 (6 bases). Germline V gene lookup returns CDR1 MDHEN and CDR2 SYDVKM. Trimming took off 6 bases at V and 6 bases at J, with 17 bases between the two ends. The length of the CDR3 is 15 residues. The CDR3 DNA reads TGTGCCAGCAGCCCACCGGGACCAGGGGCCGGGGAGCTGTTTTTT. Translation: CASSPPGPGAGELFF.

This clonotype occurred many times. J is TRBJ2-7 and V is TRBV7-9; TRBD1 might be the D (6 bases). The ends were cut back, 5 bases at V and 5 bases at J, with 16 bases in the middle. Germline V lookup: CDR1 SEHNR, CDR2 FQNEAQ (reference sequence). The CDR3 is made up of 14 amino acids. CDR3 amino acids: CASSTHRDRHEQYF. In nucleotides, the CDR3 is TGTGCCAGCAGCACCCACAGGGATCGGCACGAGCAGTACTTC.

This clonotype was seen ten or more times. The rearrangement joins TRBV29-1 to TRBJ1-1; no reliable D call. The CDR3 consists of 11 residues. Germline CDR1 and CDR2: SQVTM and ANQGSEA. V was trimmed by 3 bases and J by 8 bases, leaving 10 bases between them. Here the CDR3 reads CSVETRWEAFF. The CDR3 coding sequence is TGCAGCGTTGAGACCAGGTGGGAAGCTTTCTTT.

Remarks on this clonotype: Possible read error: a much larger clone is one base away. The gene calls are TRBV5-5 and TRBJ1-3; no reliable D call. The germline gives CDR1 SGHKS, CDR2 YYEKEE (reference sequence). The CDR3 consists of 15 residues. The CDR3: CASSTDWSSGNTTYF. CDR3 DNA: TGTGCCAGCAGCACGGACTGGAGCTCTGGAAACACCACATATTTT.

This clonotype occurred many times. This sequence joins TRBV20-1 and TRBJ2-3; TRBD2 matches at 11 bases. There are 16 residues in the CDR3. The germline gives CDR1 DFQATT, CDR2 SNEGSKA (reference sequence). V shed 1 base, J shed 1 base, and the junction held 4 bases outside the gene matches. CDR3 DNA: TGCAGTGCTAGAGGATCACTAGCGGGGGGCACAGATACGCAGTATTTT. Translation gives CSARGSLAGGTDTQYF.

This clonotype came up many times. The CDR3 spells CASYPTESHEQYF. DNA for the CDR3: TGCGCCAGCTACCCGACAGAGAGCCACGAGCAGTACTTC. This chain uses TRBV5-1 with TRBJ2-7; possible D gene TRBD1, 5 bases. Germline V gene lookup returns CDR1 SGHRS and CDR2 YFSETQ. The CDR3 is made up of 13 amino acids. The V end was cut by 7 bases, the J end by 5 bases, with 16 bases between.

The gene calls are TRBV5-1 and TRBJ2-1, with TRBD2 as a possible D gene (6 bases). Germline V gives CDR1 SGHRS, CDR2 YFSETQ. V was pared by 3 bases and J by 4 bases, with 8 bases between. CDR3 length: 13 residues. The CDR3 DNA sequence: TGCGCCAGCAGCTCGGGGGAATACAATGAGCAGTTCTTC. Translating gives CASSSGEYNEQFF.

This clonotype was counted ten times or more. The chain links TRBV5-4 to TRBJ2-1, with D hard to call. The CDR3 extends over 14 amino acids. Germline V gene data show CDR1 as SGHNT and CDR2 as YYREEE (reference sequence). With 4 bases removed from V and 1 base from J, the gap between germline ends came to 9 bases. This CDR3 is CASSPASSYNEQFF. The CDR3 DNA follows: TGTGCCAGCAGCCCGGCGAGTTCCTACAATGAGCAGTTCTTC.

This clonotype was seen ten or more times. The CDR3 DNA is TGTGCCAGCAGTTGGGGGACAGGGAGGTACATTCAGTACTTC. As protein: CASSWGTGRYIQYF. The V and J genes are TRBV12-3 or TRBV12-4 and TRBJ2-4; 9 bases fit TRBD1. V trimming: 4 bases; J trimming: 8 bases; junction bases outside the gene matches: 6. CDR3 length equals 14 residues.

This clonotype came up many times. This chain joins TRBV29-1 and TRBJ1-5, with D maybe TRBD1 (5 bases). CDR3 length: 13 amino acids. Germline values: CDR1 SQVTM, CDR2 ANQGSEA. V shed 4 bases and J shed 0 bases, with 7 bases lying between them. The CDR3 DNA reads as TGCAGCGTTGGCAGGGATAGCAATCAGCCCCAGCATTTT. This gives the protein CSVGRDSNQPQHF.

This clonotype occurred many times. The chain links TRBV12-3 or TRBV12-4 to TRBJ1-1; a possible D gene is TRBD1 (5 bases). With 3 bases removed from V and 1 base from J, the gap between germline ends came to 9 bases. This CDR3 comprises 14 residues. The chain's CDR3 is CASSLGGSNTEAFF. CDR3 in DNA: TGTGCCAGCAGTTTGGGGGGTTCGAACACTGAAGCTTTCTTT.

This clonotype appeared a few times. V usage is TRBV9 and J usage is TRBJ2-7, with D possibly being TRBD2 (5 bases). V gave up 5 bases and J gave up 4 bases, with 13 bases separating them. The CDR3 runs to 13 residues. The germline gives CDR1 SGDLS, CDR2 YYNGEE. The CDR3, as DNA: TGTGCCAGCAGTGCACAGCCGGGGTACGAGCAGTACTTC. Amino acids: CASSAQPGYEQYF.

This clonotype has only a few counts. Written as DNA, the CDR3 is TGTGCCAGCAGTTTCAGTAGAGATCAGCCCCAGCATTTT. Translation gives CASSFSRDQPQHF. The J gene is TRBJ1-5, the V gene TRBV6-5; D remains ambiguous. This CDR3 region has 13 residues. Deletions cut 4 bases from V and 5 bases from J, with 9 bases between. Per germline, CDR1 MNHEY and CDR2 SVGAGI.

This clonotype was detected only a few times. The chain is built from TRBV3-1 and TRBJ2-3, with TRBD2 as a possible D gene (5 bases). CDR3 length equals 14 residues. Germline V gene lookup returns CDR1 LGHDT and CDR2 YNNKEL (reference sequence). The ends were cut back, 3 bases at V and 4 bases at J, with 11 bases in the middle. The CDR3 bases are TGTGCCAGCAGCCACCTCCGGACTGCAGATACGCAGTATTTT. It encodes CASSHLRTADTQYF.

This sequence joins TRBV5-1 and TRBJ1-1, with a weak D call TRBD1 (5 bases). From germline, CDR1 is SGHRS and CDR2 YFSETQ. Trimming stripped 4 bases from V and 1 base from J, with 17 bases between. This CDR3 region has 16 residues. CDR3 amino acids: CASSPRQINPNTEAFF. In DNA form, the CDR3 reads TGCGCCAGCAGCCCGCGACAGATCAATCCGAACACTGAAGCTTTCTTT.

This clonotype showed up many times. The CDR3 is CASSQEAADLTGELFF. The CDR3 bases are TGCGCCAGCAGCCAAGAGGCAGCGGACCTCACCGGGGAGCTGTTTTTT. The chain uses TRBV4-1 and TRBJ2-2, with TRBD2 as a possible D gene (5 bases). Trimming took 0 bases from V and 4 from J, leaving 12 bases between them. CDR3 length: 16 amino acids. CDR1 is MGHRA, CDR2 YSYEKL, per germline.

The chain employs TRBV29-1 and TRBJ2-3, with 13 bases identical to TRBD2. The CDR3 length is 15 residues. V trimming: 5 bases; J trimming: 3 bases; junction bases outside the gene matches: 5. Germline V gives CDR1 SQVTM, CDR2 ANQGSEA. This chain's CDR3 is CSVTGLAGVTDTQYF. The DNA of the CDR3 is TGCAGCGTTACTGGACTAGCGGGAGTTACAGATACGCAGTATTTT.

The chain carries TRBV10-2 and TRBJ1-2, with D tentatively TRBD1 (6 bases). Germline V gene data show CDR1 as WSHSY and CDR2 as SAAADI. The CDR3 loop spans 16 amino acids. The V and J ends lost 0 bases and 0 bases respectively, with 11 bases between them. The CDR3 bases are TGCGCCAGCAGTGAGTCGGGGGGGGCCTCTAACTATGGCTACACCTTC. This translates into CASSESGGASNYGYTF.

Many counts were recorded for this clonotype. The CDR3 DNA is TGCAGTGCTAATGTCCGCGCCACAGGGGGGGCTCTAGTTCAAGAGACCCAGTACTTC. Translated, it gives CSANVRATGGALVQETQYF. The rearrangement joins TRBV20-1 to TRBJ2-5; D is perhaps TRBD1 (8 bases). Trimming took off 4 bases at V and 2 bases at J, with 29 bases between the two ends. Germline CDR1 is DFQATT and CDR2 is SNEGSKA (reference sequence). The CDR3 sequence is 19 residues long.

There are many counts of this clonotype. The V gene is TRBV10-2, the J gene TRBJ2-5; D is uncertain. The CDR3 contains 12 residues. The V end lost 3 bases, the J end lost 1 base, and 3 bases lay between the germline ends. Germline V gene data show CDR1 as WSHSY and CDR2 as SAAADI. The CDR3 coding sequence is TGCGCCAGCAGTGATTTCCAAGAGACCCAGTACTTC. It yields the protein CASSDFQETQYF.

This clonotype was recorded many times. This chain joins TRBV20-1 and TRBJ1-2; D perhaps matches TRBD1 (6 bases). Germline CDR1 reads DFQATT; CDR2 reads SNEGSKA (reference sequence). The V gene lost 3 bases and the J gene lost 4 bases, with 9 bases spanning the gap. The CDR3 loop spans 12 amino acids. CDR3 loop: CSASGGLYGYTF. CDR3 sequence (DNA): TGCAGTGCTAGTGGGGGCCTCTATGGCTACACCTTC.

This clonotype was recorded once. This chain uses TRBV28 with TRBJ2-1; a possible D gene is TRBD1 (5 bases). The CDR3 runs to 13 residues. Germline values: CDR1 MDHEN, CDR2 SYDVKM. Deletions cut 7 bases from V and 4 bases from J, with 11 bases between. CDR3 bases: TGTGCCAGCATGCCGGACATGTACAATGAGCAGTTCTTC. It specifies CASMPDMYNEQFF.

Many counts were recorded for this clonotype. This chain connects TRBV29-1 to TRBJ2-3; D remains unclear. The CDR3 consists of 13 residues. Between the trimmed V and J ends, which lost 7 bases and 2 bases, there was a span of 13 bases. The V gene's germline CDR1 is SQVTM and CDR2 ANQGSEA. The CDR3 DNA reads TGCAGCGCACCTGACGGATTCACAGATACGCAGTATTTT. Its protein is CSAPDGFTDTQYF.